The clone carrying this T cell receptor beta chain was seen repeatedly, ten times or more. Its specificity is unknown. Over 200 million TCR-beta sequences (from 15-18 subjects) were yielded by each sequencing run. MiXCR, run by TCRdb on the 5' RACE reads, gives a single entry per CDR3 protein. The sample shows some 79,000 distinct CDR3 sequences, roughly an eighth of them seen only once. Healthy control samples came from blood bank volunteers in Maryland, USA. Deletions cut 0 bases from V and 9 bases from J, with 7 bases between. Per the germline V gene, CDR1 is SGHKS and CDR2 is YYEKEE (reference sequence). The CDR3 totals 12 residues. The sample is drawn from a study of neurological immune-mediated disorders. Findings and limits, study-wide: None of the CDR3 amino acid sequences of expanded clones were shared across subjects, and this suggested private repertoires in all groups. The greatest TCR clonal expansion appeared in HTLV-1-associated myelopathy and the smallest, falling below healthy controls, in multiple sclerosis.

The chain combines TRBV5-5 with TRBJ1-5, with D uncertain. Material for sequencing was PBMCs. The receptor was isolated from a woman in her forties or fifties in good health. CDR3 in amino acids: CASSLVRGPQHF. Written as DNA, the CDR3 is TGTGCCAGCAGCTTGGTGCGAGGGCCCCAGCATTTT.